This T cell receptor beta chain derives from a study of radiotherapy plus CTLA-4 blockade in lung cancer. TCRdb's copy holds only in-frame clones and misses some; the assay was immunoSEQ multiplex PCR. The table lists fewer than 55,000 clones, approximately 85% of them singletons. This clone was found once. What it binds is not known. The study, taken as a whole, reports: Clones derived from tumor TCRs expanded in blood after radiotherapy plus ipilimumab.

The CDR3 is 12 residues long. The V gene's germline CDR1 is MNHNY and CDR2 SVGAGI (reference sequence). Trimming removed 7 bases at V and 7 bases at J, with 13 bases between. The sequence was collected from a human donor with non-small cell lung cancer whose response to radiotherapy plus ipilimumab could not be evaluated. Specimen: peripheral blood, collected from a patient treated with radiotherapy plus ipilimumab. The chain couples TRBV6-6 to TRBJ1-1; possible D gene TRBD1, 5 bases. DNA for the CDR3: TGTGCCAGCAATAGGGGCGACGGTGAAGCTTTCTTT. Its protein is CASNRGDGEAFF.